The T cell receptor (beta chain) described here comes from a study of shared clonotypes between healthy human individuals. The germline V gene has CDR1 MNHEY and CDR2 SMNVEV (reference sequence). The CDR3 loop spans 14 amino acids. Trimming shortened V by 6 bases and J by 2 bases, and 14 bases separated the two germline ends. TCRdb's table, derived via immunoSEQ multiplex PCR, lists solely in-frame clones and lacks some. There are about 2 million clones in the sample; about 95% occur only once, and under 1.5% lies in the top ten. Terminally differentiated effector memory CD45RA+ cells were excluded by CCR7 positive selection of CD45RO-negative cells.

The chain carries TRBV27 and TRBJ2-7, with unresolved D. This TCR was recovered from a man between 18 and 35 years old in good health. The specimen was naive CD8+ T cells sorted from blood. Written as DNA, the CDR3 is TGTGCCAGCAGCTGGTTCGCGAACCCCTACGAGCAGTACTTC. Its protein is CASSWFANPYEQYF.